Listed here are 3 T cell receptor beta chains from one sample, sequenced in a study of CD8+ T cells in alopecia areata. Treatment meaning: oral pan-JAK inhibitor, 5-10 mg twice daily. The authors extracted RNA and reverse transcribed it into cDNA as the sequencing template. The repertoire was sequenced with immunoSEQ multiplex PCR; TCRdb's copy has only in-frame clones and lacks some. The sample carries roughly 230,000 clones, 40% to 55% recorded once. Sequenced material: CD4+ T cells sorted from blood, taken around week 36, from a patient treated with tofacitinib. The source is a human donor with alopecia areata.

This clone was observed a handful of times. The genes are TRBV29-1 and TRBJ2-6, with D possibly matching TRBD2 (5 bases). V lost 4 bases, J lost 2 bases, and 15 bases lay in between. This CDR3 region has 16 residues. CDR1 is SQVTM and CDR2 is ANQGSEA in the germline V gene. CDR3 bases: TGCAGCGTTGTCTTGCGTCTCGGGGCTGGGGCCAACGTCCTGACTTTC. Translated, it gives CSVVLRLGAGANVLTF.

This clone turned up a few times. The chain is built from TRBV30 and TRBJ2-7; possibly TRBD1 for D (5 bases). Trimming took 4 bases from V and 7 from J, leaving 11 bases between them. Germline V gives CDR1 GTSNPN, CDR2 SVGIG (reference sequence). The CDR3 runs 11 residues. The CDR3 nucleotides are TGTGCCTGGACTTCCAGGGTTGAGCAGTACTTC. Amino acid sequence: CAWTSRVEQYF.

There are a few counts of this clone. The genes are TRBV29-1 and TRBJ2-7; D not certain. CDR1 SQVTM and CDR2 ANQGSEA come from the germline V gene. Deletions cut 8 bases from V and 1 base from J, with 12 bases between. The CDR3 spans 12 residues. The chain's CDR3 is CSFAAPSYEQYF. The DNA for the CDR3 is TGCAGCTTTGCGGCCCCGTCCTACGAGCAGTACTTC.